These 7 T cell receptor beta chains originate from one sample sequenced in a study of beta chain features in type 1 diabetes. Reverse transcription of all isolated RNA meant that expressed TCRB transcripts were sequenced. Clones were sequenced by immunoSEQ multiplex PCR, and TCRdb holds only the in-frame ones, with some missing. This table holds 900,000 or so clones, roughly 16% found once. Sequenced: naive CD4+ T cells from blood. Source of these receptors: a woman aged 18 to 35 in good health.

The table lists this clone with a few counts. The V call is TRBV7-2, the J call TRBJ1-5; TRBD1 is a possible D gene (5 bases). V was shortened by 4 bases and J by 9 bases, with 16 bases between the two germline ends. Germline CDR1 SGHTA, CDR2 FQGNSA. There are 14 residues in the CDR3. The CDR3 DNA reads TGTGCCAGCAGCTCGCAAGGGGCCGACGCGCCCCAGCATTTT. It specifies CASSSQGADAPQHF.

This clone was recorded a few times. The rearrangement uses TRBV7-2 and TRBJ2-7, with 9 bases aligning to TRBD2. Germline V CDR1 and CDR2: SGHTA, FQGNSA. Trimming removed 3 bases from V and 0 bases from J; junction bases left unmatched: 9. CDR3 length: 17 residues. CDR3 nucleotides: TGTGCCAGCAGCTTTATCGCTAGCGGGATTGGCTCCTACGAGCAGTACTTC. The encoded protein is CASSFIASGIGSYEQYF.

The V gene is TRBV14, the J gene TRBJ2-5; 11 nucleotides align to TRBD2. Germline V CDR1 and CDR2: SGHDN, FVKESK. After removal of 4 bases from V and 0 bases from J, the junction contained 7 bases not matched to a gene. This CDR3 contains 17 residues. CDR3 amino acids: CASSPGLAVLYQETQYF. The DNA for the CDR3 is TGTGCCAGCAGCCCGGGACTAGCGGTATTGTACCAAGAGACCCAGTACTTC.

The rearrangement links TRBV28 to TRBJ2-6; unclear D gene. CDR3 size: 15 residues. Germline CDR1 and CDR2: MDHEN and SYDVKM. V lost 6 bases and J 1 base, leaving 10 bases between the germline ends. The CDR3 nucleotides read TGTGCCAGCAGGCCACTCCAGTCTGGGGCCAACGTCCTGACTTTC. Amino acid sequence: CASRPLQSGANVLTF.

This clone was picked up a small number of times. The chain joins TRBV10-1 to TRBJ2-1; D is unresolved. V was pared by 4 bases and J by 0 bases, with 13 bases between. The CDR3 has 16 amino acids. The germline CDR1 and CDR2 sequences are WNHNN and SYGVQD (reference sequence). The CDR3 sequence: CASSAASPSSYNEQFF. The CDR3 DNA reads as TGCGCCAGCAGTGCTGCTTCTCCTAGCTCCTACAATGAGCAGTTCTTC.

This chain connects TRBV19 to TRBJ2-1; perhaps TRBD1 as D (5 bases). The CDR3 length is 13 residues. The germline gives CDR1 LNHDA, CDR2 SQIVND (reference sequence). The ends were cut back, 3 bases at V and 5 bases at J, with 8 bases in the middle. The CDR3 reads CASSISGNNEQFF. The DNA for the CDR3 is TGTGCCAGTAGTATCTCAGGGAACAATGAGCAGTTCTTC. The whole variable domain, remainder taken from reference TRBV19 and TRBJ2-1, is DGGITQSPKYLFRKEGQNVTLSCEQNLNHDAMYWYRQDPGQGLRLIYYSQIVNDFQKGDIAEGYSVSREKKESFPLTVTSAQKNPTAFYLCASSISGNNEQFFGPGTRLTVL.

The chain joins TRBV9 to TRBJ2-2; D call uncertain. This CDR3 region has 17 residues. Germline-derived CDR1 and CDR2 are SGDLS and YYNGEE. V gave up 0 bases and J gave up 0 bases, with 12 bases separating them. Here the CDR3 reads CASSVGWGSSNTGELFF. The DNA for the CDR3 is TGTGCCAGCAGCGTAGGGTGGGGTTCCTCGAACACCGGGGAGCTGTTTTTT.